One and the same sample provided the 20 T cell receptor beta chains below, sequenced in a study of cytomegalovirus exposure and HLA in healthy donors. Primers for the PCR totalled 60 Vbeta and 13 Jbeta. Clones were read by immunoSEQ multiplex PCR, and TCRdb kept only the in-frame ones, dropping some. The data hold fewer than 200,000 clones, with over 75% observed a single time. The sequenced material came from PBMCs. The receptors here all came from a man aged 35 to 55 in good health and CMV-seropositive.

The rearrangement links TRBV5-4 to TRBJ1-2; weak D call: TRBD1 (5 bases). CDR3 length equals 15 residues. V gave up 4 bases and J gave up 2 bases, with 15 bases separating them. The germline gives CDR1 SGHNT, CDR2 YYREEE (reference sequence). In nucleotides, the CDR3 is TGTGCCAGCAGCCTTCCAGCGACAGAGAACTATGGCTACACCTTC. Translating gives CASSLPATENYGYTF.

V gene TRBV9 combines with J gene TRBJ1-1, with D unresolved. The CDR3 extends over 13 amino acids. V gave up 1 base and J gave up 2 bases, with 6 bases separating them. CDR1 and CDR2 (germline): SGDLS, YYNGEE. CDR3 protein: CASSVSPNTEAFF. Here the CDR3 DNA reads TGTGCCAGCAGCGTATCCCCAAACACTGAAGCTTTCTTT.

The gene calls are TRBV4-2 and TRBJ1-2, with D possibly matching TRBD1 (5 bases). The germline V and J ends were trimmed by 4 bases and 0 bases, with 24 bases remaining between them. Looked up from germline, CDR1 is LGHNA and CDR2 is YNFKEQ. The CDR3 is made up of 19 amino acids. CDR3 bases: TGTGCCAGCAGCCCCGGAGTTCCGGTCGGGACGGGAGCTAACTATGGCTACACCTTC. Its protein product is CASSPGVPVGTGANYGYTF.

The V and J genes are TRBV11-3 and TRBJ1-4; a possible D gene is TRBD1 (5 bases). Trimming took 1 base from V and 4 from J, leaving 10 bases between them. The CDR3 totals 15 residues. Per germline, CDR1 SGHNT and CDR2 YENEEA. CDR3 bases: TGTGCCAGCAGCTTAGGCGACAGAAATAATGAAAAACTGTTTTTT. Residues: CASSLGDRNNEKLFF. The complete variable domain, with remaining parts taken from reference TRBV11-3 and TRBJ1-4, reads EAGVVQSPRYKIIEKKQPVAFWCNPISGHNTLYWYLQNLGQGPELLIRYENEEAVDDSQLPKDRFSAERLKGVDSTLKIQPAELGDSAVYLCASSLGDRNNEKLFFGSGTQLSVL.

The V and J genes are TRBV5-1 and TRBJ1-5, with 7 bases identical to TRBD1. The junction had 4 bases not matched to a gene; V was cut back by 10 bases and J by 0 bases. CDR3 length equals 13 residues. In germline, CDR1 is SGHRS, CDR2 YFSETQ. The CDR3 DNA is TGCGCCTCCAGGGGGGATAGCAATCAGCCCCAGCATTTT. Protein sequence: CASRGDSNQPQHF.

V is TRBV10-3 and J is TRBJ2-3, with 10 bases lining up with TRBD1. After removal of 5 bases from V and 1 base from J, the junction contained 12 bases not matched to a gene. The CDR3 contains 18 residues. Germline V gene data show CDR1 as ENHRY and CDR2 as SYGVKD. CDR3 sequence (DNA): TGTGCCATCAGTAAAACCCGGGACAGGGGAAGTGGCACAGATACGCAGTATTTT. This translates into CAISKTRDRGSGTDTQYF.

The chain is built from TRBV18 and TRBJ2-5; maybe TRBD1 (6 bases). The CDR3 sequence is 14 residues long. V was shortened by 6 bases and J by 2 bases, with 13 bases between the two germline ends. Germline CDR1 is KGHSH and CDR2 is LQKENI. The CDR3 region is CASSPGQKQETQYF. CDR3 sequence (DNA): TGTGCCAGCTCGCCGGGACAAAAACAAGAGACCCAGTACTTC.

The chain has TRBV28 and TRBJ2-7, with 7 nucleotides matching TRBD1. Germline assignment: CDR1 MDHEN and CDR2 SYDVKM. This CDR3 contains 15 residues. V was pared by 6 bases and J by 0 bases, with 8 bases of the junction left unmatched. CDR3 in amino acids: CASSYEGGYSYEQYF. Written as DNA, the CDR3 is TGTGCCAGCAGCTACGAAGGGGGCTACTCCTACGAGCAGTACTTC.

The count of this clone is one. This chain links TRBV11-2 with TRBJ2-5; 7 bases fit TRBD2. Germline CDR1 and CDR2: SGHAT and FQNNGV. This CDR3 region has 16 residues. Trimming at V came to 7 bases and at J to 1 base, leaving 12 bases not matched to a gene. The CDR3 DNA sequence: TGTGCCAGCACCAAGTCCAGCGGGACTTCCCAAGAGACCCAGTACTTC. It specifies CASTKSSGTSQETQYF.

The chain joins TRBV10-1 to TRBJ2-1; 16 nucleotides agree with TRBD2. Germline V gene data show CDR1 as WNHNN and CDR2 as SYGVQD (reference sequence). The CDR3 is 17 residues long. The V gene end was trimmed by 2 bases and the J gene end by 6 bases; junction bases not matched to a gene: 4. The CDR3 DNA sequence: TGCGCCAGCAGTGAGGGGACTAGCGGGAGGGATGGCAATGAGCAGTTCTTC. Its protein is CASSEGTSGRDGNEQFF.

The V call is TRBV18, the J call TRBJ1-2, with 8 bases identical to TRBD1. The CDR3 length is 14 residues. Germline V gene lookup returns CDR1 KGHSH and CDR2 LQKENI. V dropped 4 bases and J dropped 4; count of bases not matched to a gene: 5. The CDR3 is CASSLQGDSYGYTF. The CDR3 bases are TGTGCCAGCTCACTACAGGGGGATTCCTATGGCTACACCTTC. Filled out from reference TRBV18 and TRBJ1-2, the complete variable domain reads NAGVMQNPRHLVRRRGQEARLRCSPMKGHSHVYWYRQLPEEGLKFMVYLQKENIIDESGMPKERFSAEFPKEGPSILRIQQVVRGDSAAYFCASSLQGDSYGYTFGSGTRLTVV.

CDR3 nucleotides: TGTGCCAGCAGCTCCTTGACTCAAGAGACCCAGTACTTC. Amino acid sequence: CASSSLTQETQYF. The chain is built from TRBV11-3 and TRBJ2-5, with unresolved D. Germline V CDR1 and CDR2: SGHNT, YENEEA. CDR3 size: 13 residues. V gave up 4 bases and J gave up 2 bases, with 8 bases separating them. The whole variable domain, remainder taken from reference TRBV11-3 and TRBJ2-5, is EAGVVQSPRYKIIEKKQPVAFWCNPISGHNTLYWYLQNLGQGPELLIRYENEEAVDDSQLPKDRFSAERLKGVDSTLKIQPAELGDSAVYLCASSSLTQETQYFGPGTRLLVL.

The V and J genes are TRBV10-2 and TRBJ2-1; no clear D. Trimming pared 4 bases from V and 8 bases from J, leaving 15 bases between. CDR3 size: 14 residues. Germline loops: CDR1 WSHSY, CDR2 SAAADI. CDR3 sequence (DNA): TGCGCCAGCAGTGTATTCGTAAGTACGGATGAGCAGTTCTTC. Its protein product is CASSVFVSTDEQFF.

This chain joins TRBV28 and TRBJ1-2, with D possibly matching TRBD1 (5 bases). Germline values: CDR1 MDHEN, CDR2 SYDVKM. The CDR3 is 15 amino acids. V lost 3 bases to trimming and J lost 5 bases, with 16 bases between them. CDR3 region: CASSFPLTDRYGYTF. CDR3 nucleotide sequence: TGTGCCAGCAGTTTCCCTTTGACAGACAGATATGGCTACACCTTC.

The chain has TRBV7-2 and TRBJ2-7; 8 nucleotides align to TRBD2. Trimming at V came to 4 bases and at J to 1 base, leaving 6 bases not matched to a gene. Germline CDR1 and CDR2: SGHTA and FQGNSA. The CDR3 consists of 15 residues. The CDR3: CASSSQTGGSYEQYF. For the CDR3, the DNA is TGTGCCAGCAGCTCGCAAACGGGAGGGTCCTACGAGCAGTACTTC.

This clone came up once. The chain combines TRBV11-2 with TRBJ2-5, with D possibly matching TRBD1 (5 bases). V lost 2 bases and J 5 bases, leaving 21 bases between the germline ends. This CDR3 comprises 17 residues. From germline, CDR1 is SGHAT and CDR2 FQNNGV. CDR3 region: CASSLRGNSTGRETQYF. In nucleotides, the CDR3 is TGTGCCAGCAGCTTAAGGGGTAACTCCACAGGTCGGGAGACCCAGTACTTC.

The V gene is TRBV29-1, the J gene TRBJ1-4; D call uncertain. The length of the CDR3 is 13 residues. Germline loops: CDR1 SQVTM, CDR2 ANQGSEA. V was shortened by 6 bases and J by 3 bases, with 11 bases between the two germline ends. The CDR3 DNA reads TGCAGCGTCTCACTACCCGCTAATGAAAAACTGTTTTTT. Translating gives CSVSLPANEKLFF.

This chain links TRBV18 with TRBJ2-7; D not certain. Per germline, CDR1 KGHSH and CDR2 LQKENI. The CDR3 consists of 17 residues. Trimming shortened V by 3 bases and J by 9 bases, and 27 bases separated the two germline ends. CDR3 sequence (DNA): TGTGCCAGCTCACCTAAAGCTCATCGGCTGCACTACGAACGGCAGTACTTC. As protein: CASSPKAHRLHYERQYF.

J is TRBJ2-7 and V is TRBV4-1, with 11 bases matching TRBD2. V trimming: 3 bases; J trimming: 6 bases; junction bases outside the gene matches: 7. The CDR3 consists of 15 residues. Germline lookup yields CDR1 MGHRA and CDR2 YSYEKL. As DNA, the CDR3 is TGCGCCAGCAGCCAGATAGCGGGAGGGCTGGGCGAGCAGTACTTC. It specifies CASSQIAGGLGEQYF.

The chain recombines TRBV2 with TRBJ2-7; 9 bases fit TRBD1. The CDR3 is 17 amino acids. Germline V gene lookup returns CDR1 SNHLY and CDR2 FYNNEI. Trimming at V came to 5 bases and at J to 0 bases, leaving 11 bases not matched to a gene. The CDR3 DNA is TGTGCCAGCAGTTCGGGACAGGGAACTCCTTTCTCCTACGAGCAGTACTTC. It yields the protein CASSSGQGTPFSYEQYF. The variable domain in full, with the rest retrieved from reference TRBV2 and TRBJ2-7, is EPEVTQTPSHQVTQMGQEVILRCVPISNHLYFYWYRQILGQKVEFLVSFYNNEISEKSEIFDDQFSVERPDGSNFTLKIRSTKLEDSAMYFCASSSGQGTPFSYEQYFGPGTRLTVT.